This entry is about one T cell receptor beta chain. Its antigen is unknown. The sample originates from a study of OX40 agonist ivuxolimab in advanced cancers. The table came from immunoSEQ multiplex PCR; TCRdb's copy has only in-frame clones and leaves some out. The table has about 63,000 clones, around 90% seen once; the top ten hold 0.55% to 0.65%. Germline CDR1 is SGHVS and CDR2 is FNYEAQ. V was pared by 7 bases and J by 1 base, with 10 bases between. This CDR3 has 13 amino acids. Whole-study results and caveats: Average numbers of expanded clones were greater in CD8+ T cells than in CD4+. Clonal expansion by week 6 occurred in CD4+ and CD8+ blood T cells (at 0.1 to 3.0 mg/kg). Some patients without response likewise showed low normalized clonal expansion.

The specimen comprised CD4+ or CD8+ T cells sorted from blood, sampled in a trial of the OX40 agonist ivuxolimab. The TCR comes from an adult with an advanced solid tumor such as melanoma, head and neck, liver or kidney cancer. V gene TRBV7-6 combines with J gene TRBJ1-1; D gene uncertain. DNA for the CDR3: TGTGCCAGCACTCCAGTTAAGAACACTGAAGCTTTCTTT. It specifies CASTPVKNTEAFF. Full variable domain (rest looked up from reference TRBV7-6 and TRBJ1-1): GAGVSQSPRYKVTKRGQDVALRCDPISGHVSLYWYRQALGQGPEFLTYFNYEAQQDKSGLPNDRFSAERPEGSISTLTIQRTEQRDSAMYRCASTPVKNTEAFFGQGTRLTVV.